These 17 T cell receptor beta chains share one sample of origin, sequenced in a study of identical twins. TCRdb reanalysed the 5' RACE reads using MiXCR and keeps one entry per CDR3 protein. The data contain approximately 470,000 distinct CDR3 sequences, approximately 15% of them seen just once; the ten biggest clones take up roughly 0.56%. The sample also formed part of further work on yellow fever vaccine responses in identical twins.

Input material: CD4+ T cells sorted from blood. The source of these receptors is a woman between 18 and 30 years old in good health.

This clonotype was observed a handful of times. Here the CDR3 DNA reads TGTGCCACCCACAGGGGGAAAGAGACCCAGTACTTC. Its translation is CATHRGKETQYF. V gene TRBV6-6 combines with J gene TRBJ2-5; TRBD1 agrees at 8 bases. V shed 10 bases, J shed 3 bases, and the junction held 4 bases outside the gene matches. The germline V gene encodes CDR1 MNHNY and CDR2 SVGAGI (reference sequence). This CDR3 contains 12 residues.

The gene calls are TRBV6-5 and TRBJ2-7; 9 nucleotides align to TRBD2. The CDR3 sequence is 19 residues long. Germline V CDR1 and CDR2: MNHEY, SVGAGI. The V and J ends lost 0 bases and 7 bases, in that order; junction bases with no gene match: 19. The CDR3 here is CASSYSAPKLAGGSGEQYF. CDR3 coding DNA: TGTGCCAGCAGTTACTCGGCCCCAAAACTAGCGGGTGGGTCGGGGGAGCAGTACTTC.

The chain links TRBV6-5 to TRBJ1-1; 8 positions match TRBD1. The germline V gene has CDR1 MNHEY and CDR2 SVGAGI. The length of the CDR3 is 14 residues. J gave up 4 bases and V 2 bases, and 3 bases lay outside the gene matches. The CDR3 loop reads CASSYADRGTEAFF. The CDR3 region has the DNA TGTGCCAGCAGTTACGCCGACAGGGGCACTGAAGCTTTCTTT.

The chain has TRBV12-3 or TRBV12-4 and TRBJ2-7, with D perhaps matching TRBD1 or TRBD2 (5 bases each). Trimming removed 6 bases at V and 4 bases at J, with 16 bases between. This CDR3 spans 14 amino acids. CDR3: CASSLGTRQYEQYF. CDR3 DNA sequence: TGTGCCAGCAGCCTAGGGACCCGACAATACGAGCAGTACTTC.

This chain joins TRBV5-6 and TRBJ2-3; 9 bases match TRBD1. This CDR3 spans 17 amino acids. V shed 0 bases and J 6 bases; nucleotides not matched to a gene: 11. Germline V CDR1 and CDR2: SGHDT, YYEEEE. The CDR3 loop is CASSLAGGTGLYDTQYF. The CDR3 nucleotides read TGTGCCAGCAGCTTGGCCGGGGGGACAGGGTTGTACGATACGCAGTATTTT.

The CDR3 DNA is TGTGCCAGTAGGTCCGGGGCGATGATGAACACTGAAGCTTTCTTT. Translated: CASRSGAMMNTEAFF. The J gene is TRBJ1-1, the V gene TRBV7-9; perhaps TRBD1 as D (5 bases). The CDR3 has 15 amino acids. Per germline, CDR1 SEHNR and CDR2 FQNEAQ (reference sequence). Trimming took off 9 bases at V and 0 bases at J, with 17 bases between the two ends.

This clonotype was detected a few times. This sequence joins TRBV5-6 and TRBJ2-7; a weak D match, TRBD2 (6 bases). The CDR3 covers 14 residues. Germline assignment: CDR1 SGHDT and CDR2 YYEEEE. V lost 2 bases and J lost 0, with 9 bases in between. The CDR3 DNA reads TGTGCCAGCAGCTTAAAGGGAGGCTCCTACGAGCAGTACTTC. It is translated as CASSLKGGSYEQYF.

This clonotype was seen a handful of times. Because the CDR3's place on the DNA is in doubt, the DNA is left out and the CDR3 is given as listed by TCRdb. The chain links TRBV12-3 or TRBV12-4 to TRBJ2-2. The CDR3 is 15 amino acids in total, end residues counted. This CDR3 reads CASSQRTINTGSCFF.

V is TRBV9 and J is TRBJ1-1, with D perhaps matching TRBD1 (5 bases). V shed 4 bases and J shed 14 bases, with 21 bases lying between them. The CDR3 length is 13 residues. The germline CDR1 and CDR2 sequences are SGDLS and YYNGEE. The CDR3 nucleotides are TGTGCCAGCAGCCCCCGTGGGGGGTCCCCCCCCTTCTTT. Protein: CASSPRGGSPPFF. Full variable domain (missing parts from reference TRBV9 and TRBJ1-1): DSGVTQTPKHLITATGQRVTLRCSPRSGDLSVYWYQQSLDQGLQFLIQYYNGEERAKGNILERFSAQQFPDLHSELNLSSLELGDSALYFCASSPRGGSPPFFGQGTRLTVV.

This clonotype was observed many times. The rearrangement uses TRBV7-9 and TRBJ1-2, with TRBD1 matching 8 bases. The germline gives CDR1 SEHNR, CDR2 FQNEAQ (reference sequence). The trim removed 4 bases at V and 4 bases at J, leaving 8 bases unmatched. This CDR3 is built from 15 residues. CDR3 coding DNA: TGTGCCAGCAGCTCCTCGGACAGGGAGGCCTATGGCTACACCTTC. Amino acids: CASSSSDREAYGYTF. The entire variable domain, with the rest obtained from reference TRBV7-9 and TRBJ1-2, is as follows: DTGVSQNPRHKITKRGQNVTFRCDPISEHNRLYWYRQTLGQGPEFLTYFQNEAQLEKSRLLSDRFSAERPKGSFSTLEIQRTEQGDSAMYLCASSSSDREAYGYTFGSGTRLTVV.

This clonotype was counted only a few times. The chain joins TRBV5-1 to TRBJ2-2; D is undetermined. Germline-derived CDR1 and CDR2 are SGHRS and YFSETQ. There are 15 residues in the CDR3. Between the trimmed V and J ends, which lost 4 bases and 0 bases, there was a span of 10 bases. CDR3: CASSPPIANTGELFF. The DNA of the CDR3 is TGCGCCAGCAGCCCCCCCATCGCGAACACCGGGGAGCTGTTTTTT.

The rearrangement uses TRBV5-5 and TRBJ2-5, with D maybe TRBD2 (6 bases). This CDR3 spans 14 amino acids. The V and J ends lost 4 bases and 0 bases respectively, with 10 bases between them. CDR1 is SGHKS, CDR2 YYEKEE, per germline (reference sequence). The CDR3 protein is CASSPRTNQETQYF. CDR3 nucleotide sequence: TGTGCCAGCAGCCCTCGGACTAACCAAGAGACCCAGTACTTC. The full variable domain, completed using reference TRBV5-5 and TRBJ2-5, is DAGVTQSPTHLIKTRGQQVTLRCSPISGHKSVSWYQQVLGQGPQFIFQYYEKEERGRGNFPDRFSARQFPNYSSELNVNALLLGDSALYLCASSPRTNQETQYFGPGTRLLVL.

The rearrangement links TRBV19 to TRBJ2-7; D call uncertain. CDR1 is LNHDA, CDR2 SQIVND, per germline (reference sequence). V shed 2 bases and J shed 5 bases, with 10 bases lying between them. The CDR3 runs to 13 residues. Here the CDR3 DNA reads TGTGCCAGTAGTATAAACCCCCTAGACGAGCAGTACTTC. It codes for CASSINPLDEQYF.

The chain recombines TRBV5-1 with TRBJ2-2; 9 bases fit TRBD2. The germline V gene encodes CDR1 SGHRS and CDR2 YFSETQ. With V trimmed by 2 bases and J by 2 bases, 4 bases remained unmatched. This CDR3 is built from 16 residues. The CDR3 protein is CASSFRLADNTGELFF. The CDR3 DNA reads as TGCGCCAGCAGCTTTCGACTAGCGGATAACACCGGGGAGCTGTTTTTT. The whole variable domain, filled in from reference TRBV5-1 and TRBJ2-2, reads KAGVTQTPRYLIKTRGQQVTLSCSPISGHRSVSWYQQTPGQGLQFLFEYFSETQRNKGNFPGRFSGRQFSNSRSEMNVSTLELGDSALYLCASSFRLADNTGELFFGEGSRLTVL.

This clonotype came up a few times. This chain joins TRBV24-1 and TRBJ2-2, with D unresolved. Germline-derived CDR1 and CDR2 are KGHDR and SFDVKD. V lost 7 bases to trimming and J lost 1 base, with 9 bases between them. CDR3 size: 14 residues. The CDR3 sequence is CATRPERNTGELFF. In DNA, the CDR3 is TGTGCCACCAGGCCTGAGAGGAACACCGGGGAGCTGTTTTTT.

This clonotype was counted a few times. The CDR3 region has the DNA TGTGCCAGCAGCCAAATTTCACGGCACAATGAGCAGTTCTTC. Encoded protein: CASSQISRHNEQFF. The chain combines TRBV4-2 with TRBJ2-1; D unresolved. In germline, CDR1 is LGHNA, CDR2 YNFKEQ. This CDR3 comprises 14 residues. V shed 2 bases and J shed 5 bases, with 10 bases lying between them.

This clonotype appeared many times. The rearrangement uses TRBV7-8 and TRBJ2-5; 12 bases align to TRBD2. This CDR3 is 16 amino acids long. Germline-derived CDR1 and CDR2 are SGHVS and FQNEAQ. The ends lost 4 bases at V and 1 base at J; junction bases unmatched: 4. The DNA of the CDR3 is TGTGCCAGCAGCTCAGGACTAGCGGGGTCCCAAGAGACCCAGTACTTC. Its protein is CASSSGLAGSQETQYF.